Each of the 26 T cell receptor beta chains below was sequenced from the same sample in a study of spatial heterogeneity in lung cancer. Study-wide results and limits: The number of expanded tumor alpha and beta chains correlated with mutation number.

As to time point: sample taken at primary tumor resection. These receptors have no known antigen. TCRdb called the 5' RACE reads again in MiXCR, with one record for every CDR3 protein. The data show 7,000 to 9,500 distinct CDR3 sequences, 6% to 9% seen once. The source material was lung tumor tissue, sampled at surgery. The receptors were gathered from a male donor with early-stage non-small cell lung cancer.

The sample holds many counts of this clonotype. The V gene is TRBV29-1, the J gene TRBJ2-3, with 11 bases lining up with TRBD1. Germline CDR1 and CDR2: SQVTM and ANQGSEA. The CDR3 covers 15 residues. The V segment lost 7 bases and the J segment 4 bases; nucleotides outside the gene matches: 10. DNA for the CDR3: TGCAGCGGATACCCGGGACAGGGGGTCGCAGATACGCAGTATTTT. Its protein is CSGYPGQGVADTQYF.

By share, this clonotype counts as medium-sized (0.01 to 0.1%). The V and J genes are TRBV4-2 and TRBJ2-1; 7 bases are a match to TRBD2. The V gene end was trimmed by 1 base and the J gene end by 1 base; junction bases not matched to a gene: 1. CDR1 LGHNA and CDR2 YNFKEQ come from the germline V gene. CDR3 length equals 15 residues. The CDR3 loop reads CASSQAGGSYNEQFF. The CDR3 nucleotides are TGTGCCAGCAGCCAAGCCGGGGGGTCCTACAATGAGCAGTTCTTC.

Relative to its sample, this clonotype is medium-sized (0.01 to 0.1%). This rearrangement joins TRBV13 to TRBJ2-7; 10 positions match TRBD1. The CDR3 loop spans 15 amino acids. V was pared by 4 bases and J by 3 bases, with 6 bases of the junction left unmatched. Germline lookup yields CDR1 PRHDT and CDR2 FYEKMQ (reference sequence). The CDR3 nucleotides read TGTGCCAGCAGCTCATCGAGGACAGGGGGCTACGAGCAGTACTTC. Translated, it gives CASSSSRTGGYEQYF.

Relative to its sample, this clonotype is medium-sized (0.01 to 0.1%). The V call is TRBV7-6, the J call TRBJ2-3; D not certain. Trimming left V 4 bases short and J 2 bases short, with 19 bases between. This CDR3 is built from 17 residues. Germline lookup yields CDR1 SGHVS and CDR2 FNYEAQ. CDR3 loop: CASSSRSDPTLTDTQYF. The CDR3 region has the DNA TGTGCCAGCAGCTCGCGTAGTGACCCGACCCTCACAGATACGCAGTATTTT. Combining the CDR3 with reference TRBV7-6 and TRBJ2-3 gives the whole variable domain GAGVSQSPRYKVTKRGQDVALRCDPISGHVSLYWYRQALGQGPEFLTYFNYEAQQDKSGLPNDRFSAERPEGSISTLTIQRTEQRDSAMYRCASSSRSDPTLTDTQYFGPGTRLTVL.

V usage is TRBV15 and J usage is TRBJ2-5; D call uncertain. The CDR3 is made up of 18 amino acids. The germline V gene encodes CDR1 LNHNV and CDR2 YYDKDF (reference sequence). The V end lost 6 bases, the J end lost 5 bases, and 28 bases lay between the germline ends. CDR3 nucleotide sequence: TGTGCCACCAGGGAGAATAGTAACCTACGGCCAAGAATGGAGACCCAGTACTTC. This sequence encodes CATRENSNLRPRMETQYF.

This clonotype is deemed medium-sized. CDR3 amino acids: CATTGVGGRIWEQYF. As DNA, the CDR3 is TGTGCCACCACGGGGGTGGGGGGCCGAATTTGGGAGCAGTACTTC. The chain employs TRBV6-1 and TRBJ2-7; D is possibly TRBD1 or TRBD2 (6 bases each). The CDR3 spans 15 residues. V lost 10 bases, J lost 7 bases, and 26 bases lay in between. The V gene's germline CDR1 is MNHNS and CDR2 SASEGT.

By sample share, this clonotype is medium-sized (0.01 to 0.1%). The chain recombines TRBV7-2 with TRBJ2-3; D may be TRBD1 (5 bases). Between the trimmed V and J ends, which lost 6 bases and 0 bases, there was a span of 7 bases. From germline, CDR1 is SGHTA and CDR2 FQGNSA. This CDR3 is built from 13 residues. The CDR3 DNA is TGTGCCAGCAGTCAGGGTAGCACAGATACGCAGTATTTT. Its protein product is CASSQGSTDTQYF.

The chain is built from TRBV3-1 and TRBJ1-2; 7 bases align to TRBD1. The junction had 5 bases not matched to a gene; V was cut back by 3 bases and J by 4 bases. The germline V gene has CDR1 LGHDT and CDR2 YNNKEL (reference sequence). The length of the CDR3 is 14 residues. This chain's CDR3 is CASSHGGQFYGYTF. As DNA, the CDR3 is TGTGCCAGCAGCCATGGGGGACAGTTCTATGGCTACACCTTC.

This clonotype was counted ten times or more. The CDR3 bases are TGCGCCAGCAGCGCAGGGTCAGGGGCCAACGTCCTGACTTTC. Residues: CASSAGSGANVLTF. This sequence joins TRBV5-1 and TRBJ2-6; D may be TRBD1 (5 bases). V shed 4 bases and J shed 4 bases, with 9 bases lying between them. This CDR3 is built from 14 residues. Germline values: CDR1 SGHRS, CDR2 YFSETQ.

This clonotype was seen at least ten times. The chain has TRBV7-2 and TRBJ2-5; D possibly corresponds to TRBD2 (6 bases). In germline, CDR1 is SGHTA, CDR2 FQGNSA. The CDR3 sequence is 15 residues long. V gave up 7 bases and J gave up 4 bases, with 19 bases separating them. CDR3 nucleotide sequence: TGTGCCAGCAACATATTCTGGCGGGAAGGAGAGACCCAGTACTTC. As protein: CASNIFWREGETQYF.

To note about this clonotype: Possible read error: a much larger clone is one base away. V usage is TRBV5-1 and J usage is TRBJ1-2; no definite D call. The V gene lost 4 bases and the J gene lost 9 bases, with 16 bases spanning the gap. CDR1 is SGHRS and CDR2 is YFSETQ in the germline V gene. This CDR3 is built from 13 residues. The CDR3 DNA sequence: TGCGCCAGCAGCCCCGCAGGCACTTATAGCTACACCTTC. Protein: CASSPAGTYSYTF.

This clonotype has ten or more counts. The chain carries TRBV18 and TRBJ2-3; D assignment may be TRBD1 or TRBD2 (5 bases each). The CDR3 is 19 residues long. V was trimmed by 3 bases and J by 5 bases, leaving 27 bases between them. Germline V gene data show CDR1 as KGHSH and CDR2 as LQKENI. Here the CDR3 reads CASSPQGGGQSLSRDTQYF. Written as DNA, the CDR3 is TGTGCCAGCTCACCCCAGGGTGGAGGACAAAGCCTATCGAGAGATACGCAGTATTTT.

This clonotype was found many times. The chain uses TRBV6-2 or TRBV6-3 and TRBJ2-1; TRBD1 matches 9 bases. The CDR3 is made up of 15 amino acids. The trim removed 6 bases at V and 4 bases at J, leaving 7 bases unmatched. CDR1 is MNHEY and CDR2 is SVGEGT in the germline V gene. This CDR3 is CASRGGQGLYNEQFF. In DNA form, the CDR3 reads TGTGCCAGCAGGGGGGGACAGGGCCTATACAATGAGCAGTTCTTC.

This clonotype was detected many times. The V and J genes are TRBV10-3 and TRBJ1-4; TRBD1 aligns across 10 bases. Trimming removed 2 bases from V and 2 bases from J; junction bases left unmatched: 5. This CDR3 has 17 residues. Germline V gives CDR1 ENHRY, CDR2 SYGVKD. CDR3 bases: TGTGCCATCAGTGAGCGGGACAGGGGTGTGACTAATGAAAAACTGTTTTTT. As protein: CAISERDRGVTNEKLFF.

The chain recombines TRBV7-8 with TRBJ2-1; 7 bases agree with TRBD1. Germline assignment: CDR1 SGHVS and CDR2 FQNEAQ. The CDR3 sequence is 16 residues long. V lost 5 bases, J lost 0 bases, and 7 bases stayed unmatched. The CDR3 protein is CASSSTGTVSYNEQFF. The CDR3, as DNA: TGTGCCAGCAGCAGTACCGGGACAGTCTCCTACAATGAGCAGTTCTTC.

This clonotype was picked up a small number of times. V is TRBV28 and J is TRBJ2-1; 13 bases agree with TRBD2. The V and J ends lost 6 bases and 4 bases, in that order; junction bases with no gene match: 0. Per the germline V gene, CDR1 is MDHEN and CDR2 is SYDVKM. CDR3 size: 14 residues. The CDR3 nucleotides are TGTGCCAGCAGGGGACTAGCGGGATACAATGAGCAGTTCTTC. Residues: CASRGLAGYNEQFF.

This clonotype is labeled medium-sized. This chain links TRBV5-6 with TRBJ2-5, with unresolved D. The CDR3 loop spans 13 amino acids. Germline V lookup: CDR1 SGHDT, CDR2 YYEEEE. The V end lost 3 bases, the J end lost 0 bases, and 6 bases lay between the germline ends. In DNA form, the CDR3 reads TGTGCCAGCAGCTCCGTGGACCAAGAGACCCAGTACTTC. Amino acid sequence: CASSSVDQETQYF.

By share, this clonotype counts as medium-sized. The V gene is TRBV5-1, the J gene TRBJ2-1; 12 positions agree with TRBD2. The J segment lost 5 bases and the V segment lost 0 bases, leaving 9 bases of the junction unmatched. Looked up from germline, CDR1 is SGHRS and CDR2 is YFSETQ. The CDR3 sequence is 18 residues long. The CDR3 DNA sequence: TGCGCCAGCAGCTTGGACCTTCCTAGCGGGAGGGCCCACAATGAGCAGTTCTTC. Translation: CASSLDLPSGRAHNEQFF.

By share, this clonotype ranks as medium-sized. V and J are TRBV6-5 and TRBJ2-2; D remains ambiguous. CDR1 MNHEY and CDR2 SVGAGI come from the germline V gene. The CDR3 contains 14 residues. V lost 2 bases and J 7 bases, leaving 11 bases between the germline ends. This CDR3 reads CASSYTVSNGELFF. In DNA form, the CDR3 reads TGTGCCAGCAGTTACACAGTATCGAACGGGGAGCTGTTTTTT.

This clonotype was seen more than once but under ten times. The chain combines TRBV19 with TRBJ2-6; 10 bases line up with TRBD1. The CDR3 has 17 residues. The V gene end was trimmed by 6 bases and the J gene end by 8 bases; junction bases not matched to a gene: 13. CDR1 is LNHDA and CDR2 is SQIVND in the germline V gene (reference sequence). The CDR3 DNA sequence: TGTGCCAGTAGCCCCCTTCGACAGGGGGCGCGCACCAACGTCCTGACTTTC. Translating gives CASSPLRQGARTNVLTF.

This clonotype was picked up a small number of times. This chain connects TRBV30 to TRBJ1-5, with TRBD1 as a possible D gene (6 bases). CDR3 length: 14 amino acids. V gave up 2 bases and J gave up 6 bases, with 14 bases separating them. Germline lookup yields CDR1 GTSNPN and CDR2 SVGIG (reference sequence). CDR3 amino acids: CAWSINGGLQPQHF. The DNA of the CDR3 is TGTGCCTGGAGTATAAATGGGGGGCTTCAGCCCCAGCATTTT.

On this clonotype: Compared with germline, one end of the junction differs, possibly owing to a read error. CDR3 sequence (DNA): TGTGACAGCAGTTCCCTGGTGGGGCGAGCCTACGAGCAGTACTTC. It translates to CDSSSLVGRAYEQYF. The chain recombines TRBV6-5 with TRBJ2-7; a possible D gene is TRBD1 (5 bases). This CDR3 contains 15 residues. Germline V gene lookup returns CDR1 MNHEY and CDR2 SVGAGI.

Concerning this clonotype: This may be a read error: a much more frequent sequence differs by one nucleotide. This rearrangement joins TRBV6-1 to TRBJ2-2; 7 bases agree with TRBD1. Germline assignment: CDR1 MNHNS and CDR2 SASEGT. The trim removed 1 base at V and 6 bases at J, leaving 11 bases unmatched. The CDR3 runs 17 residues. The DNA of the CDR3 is TGTGCCAGCAGTGAAGTCCCCCCGGGACAGTTTGCCGGGGAGCTGTTTTTT. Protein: CASSEVPPGQFAGELFF.

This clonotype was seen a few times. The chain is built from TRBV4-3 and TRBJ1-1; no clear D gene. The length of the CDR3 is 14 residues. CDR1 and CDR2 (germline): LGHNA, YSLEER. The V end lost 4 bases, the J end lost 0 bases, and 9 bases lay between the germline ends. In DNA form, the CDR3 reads TGCGCCAGCAGCCCATCACTGATGAACACTGAAGCTTTCTTT. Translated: CASSPSLMNTEAFF.

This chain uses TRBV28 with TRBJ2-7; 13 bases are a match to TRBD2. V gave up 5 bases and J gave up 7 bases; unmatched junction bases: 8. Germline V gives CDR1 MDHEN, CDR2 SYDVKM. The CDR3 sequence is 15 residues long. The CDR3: CASSPRTSGSLEQYF. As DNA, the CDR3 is TGTGCCAGCAGTCCGCGGACTAGCGGGAGTCTGGAGCAGTACTTC.

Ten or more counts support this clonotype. The CDR3 nucleotides are TGTGCCAGCAGACCCCCTAGCGGGGGGGCCCTAGACAATGAGCAGTTCTTC. Residues: CASRPPSGGALDNEQFF. V and J are TRBV12-3 or TRBV12-4 and TRBJ2-1, with 12 bases that match TRBD2. This CDR3 is 17 amino acids long. The V and J ends lost 6 bases and 5 bases, in that order; junction bases with no gene match: 11.